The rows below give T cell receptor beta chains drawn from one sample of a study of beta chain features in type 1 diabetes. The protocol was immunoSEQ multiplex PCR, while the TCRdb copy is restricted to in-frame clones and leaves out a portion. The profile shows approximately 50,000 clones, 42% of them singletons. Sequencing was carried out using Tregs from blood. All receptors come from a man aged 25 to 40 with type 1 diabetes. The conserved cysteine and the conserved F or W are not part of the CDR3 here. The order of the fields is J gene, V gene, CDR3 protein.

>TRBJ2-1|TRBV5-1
ASKTVPSSYNEQF
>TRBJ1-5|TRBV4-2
ASSQGAMTGVNQPQH
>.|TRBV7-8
ASSLGQGGYEQY
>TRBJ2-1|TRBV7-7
ASSLQGLAGDEQF
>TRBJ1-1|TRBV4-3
ASSQGTGGALVTEAF
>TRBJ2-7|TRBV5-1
ASSFLAGPSYEQY
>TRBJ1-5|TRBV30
AVGAASNQPQH
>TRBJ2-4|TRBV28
ASSLNRGLAGAKNIQY
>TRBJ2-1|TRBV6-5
ASRGPPANEQF
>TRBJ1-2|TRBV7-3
ASSLNTGGIEGYT
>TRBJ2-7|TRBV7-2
ASSPNPTGVYEQY
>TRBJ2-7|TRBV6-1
ASSAGLAAPYEQY
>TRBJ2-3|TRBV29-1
SVTGEFTDTQY
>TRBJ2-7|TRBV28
ASMTGYEQY
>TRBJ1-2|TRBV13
ASSLVGGVDGYT
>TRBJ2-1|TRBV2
ASDRDSYNEQF